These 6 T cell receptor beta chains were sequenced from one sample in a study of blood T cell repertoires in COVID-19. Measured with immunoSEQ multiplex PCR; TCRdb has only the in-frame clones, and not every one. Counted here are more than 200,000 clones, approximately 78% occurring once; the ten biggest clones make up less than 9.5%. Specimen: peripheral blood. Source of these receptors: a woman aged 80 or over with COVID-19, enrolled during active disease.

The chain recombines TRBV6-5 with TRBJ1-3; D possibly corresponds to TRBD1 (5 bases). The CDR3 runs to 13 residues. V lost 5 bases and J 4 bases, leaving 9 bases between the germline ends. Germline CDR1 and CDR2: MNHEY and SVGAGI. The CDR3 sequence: CASSRTPGNTIYF. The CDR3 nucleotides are TGTGCCAGCAGTCGGACACCCGGAAACACCATATATTTT.

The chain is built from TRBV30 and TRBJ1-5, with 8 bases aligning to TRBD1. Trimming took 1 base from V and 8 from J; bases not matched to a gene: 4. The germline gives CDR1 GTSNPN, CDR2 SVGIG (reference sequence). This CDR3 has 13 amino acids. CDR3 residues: CAWSGQGAKPQHF. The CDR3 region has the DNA TGTGCCTGGAGTGGGCAGGGGGCAAAGCCCCAGCATTTT.

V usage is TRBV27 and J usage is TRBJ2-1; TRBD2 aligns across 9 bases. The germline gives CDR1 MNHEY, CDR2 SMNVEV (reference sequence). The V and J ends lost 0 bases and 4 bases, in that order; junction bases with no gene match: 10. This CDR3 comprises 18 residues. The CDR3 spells CASSLSALAGAYYNEQFF. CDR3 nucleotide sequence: TGTGCCAGCAGTTTATCGGCCTTAGCGGGAGCCTATTACAATGAGCAGTTCTTC.

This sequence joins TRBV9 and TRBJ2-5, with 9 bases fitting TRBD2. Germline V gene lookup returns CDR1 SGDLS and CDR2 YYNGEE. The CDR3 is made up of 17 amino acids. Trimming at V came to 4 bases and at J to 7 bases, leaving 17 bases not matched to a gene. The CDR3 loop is CASSPRGGSGRSGTQYF. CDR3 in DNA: TGTGCCAGCAGCCCCCGCGGGGGTAGCGGGAGATCGGGGACCCAGTACTTC.

Written as DNA, the CDR3 is TGTGCCAGCAGCTTGGGTCAGACAGGGTACTCCTACGAGCAGTACTTC. Amino acid sequence: CASSLGQTGYSYEQYF. This chain links TRBV5-5 with TRBJ2-7; the match to TRBD1 covers 7 bases. The CDR3 is 16 amino acids. The junction had 6 bases not matched to a gene; V was cut back by 0 bases and J by 0 bases. Germline loops: CDR1 SGHKS, CDR2 YYEKEE (reference sequence). Looking up the rest from reference TRBV5-5 and TRBJ2-7 gives the full variable domain: DAGVTQSPTHLIKTRGQQVTLRCSPISGHKSVSWYQQVLGQGPQFIFQYYEKEERGRGNFPDRFSARQFPNYSSELNVNALLLGDSALYLCASSLGQTGYSYEQYFGPGTRLTVT.

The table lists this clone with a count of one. The CDR3 DNA is TGTGCCAGCAGCTTAGGGCCTACAGGGCGAGGCTATGGCTACACCTTC. Its translation is CASSLGPTGRGYGYTF. The chain couples TRBV11-2 to TRBJ1-2; tentatively, D is TRBD1 (6 bases). Looked up from germline, CDR1 is SGHAT and CDR2 is FQNNGV. V lost 1 base and J 4 bases, leaving 16 bases between the germline ends. The CDR3 is made up of 16 amino acids.